These 15 T cell receptor beta chains came from one sample sequenced in a study of post-analysis software for immune sequencing data. Study-level findings and limits: In patients, 4 to 6 TRBV segments were more frequent than in controls, with TRBV5-6, TRBV5-1 and TRBV20-1 among them.

The library was made from cDNA and included unique molecular identifiers. One entry per CDR3 protein results from TCRdb running MiXCR on the PCR reads. This repertoire shows hundreds of thousands of distinct CDR3 sequences, roughly 30% found once; its top ten account for 0.5% to 0.6%. The antigens for these receptors are not known. Sequencing was done on a sample of blood. The source is a girl aged 10 to 17 with multiple sclerosis.

The chain links TRBV7-2 to TRBJ2-7; tentatively, D is TRBD1 (5 bases). CDR3 length equals 15 residues. V was trimmed by 0 bases and J by 2 bases, leaving 11 bases between them. Germline V gene lookup returns CDR1 SGHTA and CDR2 FQGNSA. In DNA, the CDR3 is TGTGCCAGCAGCTTAGCGCTAAGGGGTCCCTACGAGCAGTACTTC. Protein: CASSLALRGPYEQYF.

This clonotype was counted between two and nine times. The chain is built from TRBV2 and TRBJ2-7; no clear D gene. Trimming stripped 2 bases from V and 5 bases from J, with 13 bases between. The CDR3 consists of 14 residues. Germline lookup yields CDR1 SNHLY and CDR2 FYNNEI. This CDR3 is CASSETMMRNEQYF. CDR3 DNA: TGTGCCAGCAGTGAAACGATGATGCGGAACGAGCAGTACTTC.

The chain couples TRBV6-2 or TRBV6-3 to TRBJ1-5; no clear D. The CDR3 length is 13 residues. With 2 bases removed from V and 5 bases from J, the gap between germline ends came to 7 bases. CDR1 is MNHEY and CDR2 is SVGEGT in the germline V gene. The CDR3 spells CASSYEDYQPQHF. In DNA, the CDR3 is TGTGCCAGCAGTTACGAAGACTATCAGCCCCAGCATTTT.

The chain carries TRBV2 and TRBJ2-1; D tentatively fits TRBD1 or TRBD2 (5 bases each). V lost 11 bases, J lost 9 bases, and 23 bases lay in between. CDR3 length: 14 amino acids. Germline loops: CDR1 SNHLY, CDR2 FYNNEI. CDR3 nucleotides: TGTGCCGGCACGAAAATACTGGGACGGATTGAGCAGTTCTTC. Translation: CAGTKILGRIEQFF. Using reference TRBV2 and TRBJ2-1 for the parts outside the CDR3, the full variable domain is EPEVTQTPSHQVTQMGQEVILRCVPISNHLYFYWYRQILGQKVEFLVSFYNNEISEKSEIFDDQFSVERPDGSNFTLKIRSTKLEDSAMYFCAGTKILGRIEQFFGPGTRLTVL.

The sample holds a few counts of this clonotype. V usage is TRBV29-1 and J usage is TRBJ2-1, with D possibly being TRBD2 (5 bases). CDR1 and CDR2 (germline): SQVTM, ANQGSEA. The CDR3 has 12 residues. Deletions cut 7 bases from V and 6 bases from J, with 13 bases between. The CDR3 region has the DNA TGCAGCGCCCTCCCGGGGTCCAATGAGCAGTTCTTC. Its translation: CSALPGSNEQFF.

This clonotype has a handful of counts. The chain has TRBV12-3 or TRBV12-4 and TRBJ1-6; 12 bases map to TRBD1. The ends lost 5 bases at V and 9 bases at J; junction bases unmatched: 5. The CDR3 totals 15 residues. This CDR3 is CASSPGTGGSSPLHF. CDR3 in DNA: TGTGCCAGCAGTCCTGGGACAGGGGGCAGTTCACCCCTCCACTTT.

This clonotype was seen only once. CDR3 residues: CASSKVSPRNEQFF. CDR3 coding DNA: TGTGCCAGCAGCAAAGTTAGTCCCCGCAATGAGCAGTTCTTC. This sequence joins TRBV21-1 and TRBJ2-1; the table's TRBD2 call for D was not verified on the DNA. TRBV21-1 is deemed a pseudogene. The CDR3 loop spans 14 amino acids.

The chain uses TRBV6-6 and TRBJ2-5; D tentatively fits TRBD1 or TRBD2 (5 bases each). The J call may be wrong; the DNA end is better matched by TRBJ2-7. Germline-derived CDR1 and CDR2 are MNHNY and SVGAGI (reference sequence). The CDR3 runs 16 residues. CDR3 in DNA: TGTGCCAGCAGTTACCCCATAAGTGGGACCCCCTACGAGCAGTACTTC. Its translation is CASSYPISGTPYEQYF.

This sequence joins TRBV20-1 and TRBJ2-1; 9 bases agree with TRBD2. This CDR3 comprises 15 residues. Germline values: CDR1 DFQATT, CDR2 SNEGSKA (reference sequence). The V and J ends lost 1 base and 4 bases, in that order; junction bases with no gene match: 5. CDR3 bases: TGCAGTGCTAGAGTTCCCGCGGGGGGGTACAATGAGCAGTTCTTC. This sequence encodes CSARVPAGGYNEQFF.

This clonotype was seen only a few times. The chain couples TRBV7-2 to TRBJ2-7; D remains ambiguous. The CDR3 length is 15 residues. V was cut by 1 base and J by 0 bases, with 10 bases left in between. The V gene's germline CDR1 is SGHTA and CDR2 FQGNSA. The CDR3 spells CASSLGVSSSYEQYF. In DNA, the CDR3 is TGTGCCAGCAGCTTAGGGGTCTCCAGCTCCTACGAGCAGTACTTC.

The rearrangement uses TRBV7-2 and TRBJ2-7, with TRBD2 as a possible D gene (5 bases). This CDR3 spans 13 amino acids. The germline V gene has CDR1 SGHTA and CDR2 FQGNSA. Between the trimmed V and J ends, which lost 6 bases and 1 base, there was a span of 10 bases. Written as DNA, the CDR3 is TGTGCCAGCAGGAAGCGGACTTCCTACGAGCAGTACTTC. Encoded protein: CASRKRTSYEQYF.

To note about this clonotype: A much larger clone is a single base away; this may be a read error. The chain couples TRBV4-3 to TRBJ2-3, with 9 bases aligning to TRBD2. The V gene's germline CDR1 is LGHNA and CDR2 YSLEER. The length of the CDR3 is 16 residues. CDR3 nucleotide sequence: TGCGCCAGCAGCCCACAAGCGGGGACTAGCACAAATACGCAGTATTTT. Translation: CASSPQAGTSTNTQYF.

This clonotype was counted between two and nine times. The chain carries TRBV5-1 and TRBJ2-5, with D uncertain. Germline CDR1 reads SGHRS; CDR2 reads YFSETQ. This CDR3 comprises 13 residues. The V end was cut by 0 bases, the J end by 2 bases, with 5 bases between. The CDR3 DNA is TGCGCCAGCAGCTTGGAGACTCAAGAGACCCAGTACTTC. This gives the protein CASSLETQETQYF.

The chain is built from TRBV6-5 and TRBJ1-2; TRBD1 might be the D (6 bases). The germline V and J ends were trimmed by 3 bases and 5 bases, with 19 bases remaining between them. The CDR3 totals 16 residues. Germline CDR1 MNHEY, CDR2 SVGAGI. CDR3 sequence reads: CASSYGRGLLGYGYTF. The CDR3 DNA follows: TGTGCCAGCAGTTATGGCAGGGGCCTCCTGGGGTATGGCTACACCTTC.

This clonotype was counted a single time. The genes are TRBV6-6 and TRBJ2-5; maybe TRBD1 (5 bases). Gene TRBJ2-7 matches the end of the DNA better, so the J call may be wrong. The CDR3 length is 12 residues. Per germline, CDR1 MNHNY and CDR2 SVGAGI (reference sequence). CDR3 DNA: TGTGCCAGCAGTTACTTAACAGGCGAGCAGTACTTC. Translating it yields CASSYLTGEQYF.